In this sample, the clone carrying this T cell receptor (beta chain) turned up many times. This sample was included in a study of glioma-infiltrating T cells. The iRepertoire nested amplicon-rescue multiplex PCR amplified TCR alpha and beta CDR3s from RNA. One entry per CDR3 protein results from TCRdb running MiXCR on the multiplex PCR reads. The sample lists roughly 200,000 distinct CDR3 sequences; more than 35% were seen once. The CDR3 runs 12 residues. V was cut by 7 bases and J by 1 base, with 7 bases left in between. The V gene's germline CDR1 is SGHTA and CDR2 FQGNSA. The specimen was glioma tissue, nonneoplastic brain tissue, or PBMCs (not recorded which). The chain employs TRBV7-2 and TRBJ1-1; TRBD1 might be the D (6 bases). The source of this sequence is a human donor with low-grade glioma or glioblastoma, undergoing nonglioma brain surgery, or in good health (not recorded which). The CDR3 protein is CASKGGNTEAFF. The CDR3 bases are TGTGCCAGCAAGGGGGGGAACACTGAAGCTTTCTTT.